These 30 T cell receptor beta chains were sequenced from one sample in a study of control samples from healthy donors and cancer patients. Using immunoSEQ multiplex PCR, the repertoire was profiled, and TCRdb retains in-frame clones only, with some absent. The data hold about 51,000 clones, with 80% observed a single time. The sequencing input was blood. Every receptor here comes from an older man in good health.

The chain's CDR3 is CASFAYYNSPLHF. CDR3 coding DNA: TGTGCCAGCTTTGCCTATTATAATTCACCCCTCCACTTT. The chain joins TRBV2 to TRBJ1-6, with D unresolved. CDR1 SNHLY and CDR2 FYNNEI come from the germline V gene. CDR3 length: 13 amino acids. Between the trimmed V and J ends, which lost 8 bases and 4 bases, there was a span of 9 bases.

This chain joins TRBV7-9 and TRBJ2-1, with D possibly matching TRBD2 (5 bases). This CDR3 contains 14 residues. Trimming removed 5 bases from V and 7 bases from J, with 15 bases in between. Per germline, CDR1 SEHNR and CDR2 FQNEAQ (reference sequence). The CDR3: CASSTTWEINEQFF. The CDR3 nucleotides read TGTGCCAGCAGCACAACGTGGGAGATAAATGAGCAGTTCTTC.

The rearrangement joins TRBV7-9 to TRBJ2-3, with 9 bases matching TRBD2. This CDR3 has 17 amino acids. V was pared by 4 bases and J by 3 bases, with 11 bases of the junction left unmatched. The V gene's germline CDR1 is SEHNR and CDR2 FQNEAQ (reference sequence). CDR3 sequence: CASSSYVAGVVTDTQYF. The CDR3 DNA is TGTGCCAGCAGCTCATACGTAGCGGGGGTGGTGACAGATACGCAGTATTTT.

The chain recombines TRBV2 with TRBJ1-1; D remains unclear. The CDR3 sequence is 16 residues long. V lost 1 base and J lost 6, with 18 bases in between. The V gene's germline CDR1 is SNHLY and CDR2 FYNNEI. The CDR3 DNA is TGTGCCAGCAGTGAAGTTTCCCTCTGGCAGCACGCTGAAGCTTTCTTT. Protein product: CASSEVSLWQHAEAFF.

This clone showed up just once. The chain couples TRBV7-2 to TRBJ2-1, with D maybe TRBD2 (7 bases). Germline-derived CDR1 and CDR2 are SGHTA and FQGNSA. V shed 10 bases and J shed 7 bases, with 20 bases lying between them. CDR3 length: 14 amino acids. CDR3 sequence reads: CATTKGGGRNEQFF. CDR3 in DNA: TGTGCCACTACGAAGGGGGGGGGTCGGAATGAGCAGTTCTTC.

This clone was seen just once. This rearrangement joins TRBV7-8 to TRBJ1-2, with D uncertain. The germline gives CDR1 SGHVS, CDR2 FQNEAQ. The CDR3 runs 15 residues. V was shortened by 2 bases and J by 4 bases, with 14 bases between the two germline ends. In DNA, the CDR3 is TGTGCCAGCAGCTTATCCGAGGCCGGGATCTATGGCTACACCTTC. Protein sequence: CASSLSEAGIYGYTF.

The J gene is TRBJ1-6, the V gene TRBV14; no clear D gene. CDR1 and CDR2 from the germline V gene are SGHDN and FVKESK. V was clipped by 1 base and J by 14 bases, with 6 bases between them. This CDR3 is built from 11 residues. CDR3 DNA: TGTGCCAGCAGCCAAGCTCTCACCCTCCACTTT. This encodes CASSQALTLHF.

This clone turned up a few times. This chain links TRBV3-1 (or the pseudogene TRBV3-2) with TRBJ2-1; D not certain. V lost 4 bases, J lost 7 bases, and 8 bases lay in between. The CDR3 extends over 12 amino acids. Germline V CDR1 and CDR2: LGHDT, YNNKEL (reference sequence). CDR3 in amino acids: CASSLPENEQFF. For the CDR3, the DNA is TGTGCCAGCAGCCTACCGGAGAATGAGCAGTTCTTC.

This clone has only a few counts. The rearrangement links TRBV13 to TRBJ2-3; TRBD2 agrees at 7 bases. CDR1 is PRHDT and CDR2 is FYEKMQ in the germline V gene (reference sequence). With 5 bases clipped from V and 0 bases from J, the junction kept 17 bases outside the gene matches. The CDR3 has 19 amino acids. The CDR3 DNA reads as TGTGCCAGCAGCCCAAGCGGACTGGGCCTAGCGGACAGCACAGATACGCAGTATTTT. This sequence encodes CASSPSGLGLADSTDTQYF.

This chain joins TRBV6-5 and TRBJ1-2; D is undetermined. This CDR3 comprises 14 residues. Germline lookup yields CDR1 MNHEY and CDR2 SVGAGI. The ends were cut back, 6 bases at V and 5 bases at J, with 16 bases in the middle. CDR3 DNA sequence: TGTGCCAGCAGCTCTACGACACGAGTATATGGCTACACCTTC. As protein: CASSSTTRVYGYTF.

This chain links TRBV28 with TRBJ1-3; D is unclear. The V end lost 11 bases, the J end lost 2 bases, and 19 bases lay between the germline ends. Germline lookup yields CDR1 MDHEN and CDR2 SYDVKM. CDR3 length: 15 residues. The CDR3 DNA sequence: TGTGCCGCCGGGCAACAGCCAGAAGCTGGAAACACCATATATTTT. Amino acids: CAAGQQPEAGNTIYF.

This clone was detected a few times. The chain combines TRBV28 with TRBJ1-3; no firm D call. Germline CDR1 reads MDHEN; CDR2 reads SYDVKM. V lost 1 base to trimming and J lost 4 bases, with 20 bases between them. CDR3 size: 18 residues. CDR3 sequence (DNA): TGTGCCAGCAGTTTATCCCTCTTCGCGGGGAAGCGGGGAAACACCATATATTTT. This sequence encodes CASSLSLFAGKRGNTIYF.

The gene calls are TRBV7-9 and TRBJ2-2, with TRBD1 matching over 10 bases. The germline CDR1 and CDR2 sequences are SEHNR and FQNEAQ (reference sequence). CDR3 length: 16 amino acids. The ends lost 5 bases at V and 4 bases at J; junction bases unmatched: 7. As DNA, the CDR3 is TGTGCCAGCAGCGGGGGACAGGGGCTTGGCACCGGGGAGCTGTTTTTT. This translates into CASSGGQGLGTGELFF.

V and J are TRBV27 and TRBJ2-3; D unclear. Germline assignment: CDR1 MNHEY and CDR2 SMNVEV (reference sequence). Trimming cost V 2 bases and J 1 base, with 10 bases left between them. This CDR3 is 15 amino acids long. CDR3 coding DNA: TGTGCCAGCAGTTTAGCTAGAAGGGGCACAGATACGCAGTATTTT. As protein: CASSLARRGTDTQYF.

There are many counts of this clone. The gene calls are TRBV7-9 and TRBJ1-1; D unresolved. The germline V and J ends were trimmed by 1 base and 5 bases, with 11 bases remaining between them. The CDR3 is made up of 14 amino acids. CDR1 SEHNR and CDR2 FQNEAQ come from the germline V gene (reference sequence). As DNA, the CDR3 is TGTGCCAGCAGCTTAGGCCGACTTAGGACTGAAGCTTTCTTT. Translating it yields CASSLGRLRTEAFF.

This sequence joins TRBV7-2 and TRBJ2-7, with TRBD2 matching over 10 bases. Germline CDR1 and CDR2: SGHTA and FQGNSA. With 5 bases clipped from V and 0 bases from J, the junction kept 4 bases outside the gene matches. This CDR3 has 15 amino acids. CDR3 protein: CASSMTSGPSYEQYF. The CDR3 DNA is TGTGCCAGCAGCATGACTAGCGGGCCCTCCTACGAGCAGTACTTC.

The genes are TRBV3-1 (or the pseudogene TRBV3-2) and TRBJ2-5, with 7 bases identical to TRBD1. J lost 0 bases, V lost 4 bases, and 2 bases had no gene match. The germline V gene has CDR1 LGHDT and CDR2 YNNKEL (reference sequence). The CDR3 is made up of 14 amino acids. In DNA, the CDR3 is TGTGCCAGCAGCCGGGACAGACACCAAGAGACCCAGTACTTC. Translated, it gives CASSRDRHQETQYF.

The V and J genes are TRBV5-8 and TRBJ2-1; unclear D gene. The CDR3 length is 15 residues. V lost 2 bases, J lost 1 base, and 10 bases lay in between. Germline lookup yields CDR1 SGHTS and CDR2 YDEGEE. The CDR3 loop is CASSLGLSSYNEQFF. The CDR3 bases are TGTGCCAGCAGCTTAGGGCTTAGTTCCTACAATGAGCAGTTCTTC. Drawing the rest from reference TRBV5-8 and TRBJ2-1, the complete variable domain is EAGVTQSPTHLIKTRGQQATLRCSPISGHTSVYWYQQALGLGLQFLLWYDEGEERNRGNFPPRFSGRQFPNYSSELNVNALELEDSALYLCASSLGLSSYNEQFFGPGTRLTVL.

The chain has TRBV10-3 and TRBJ2-2; maybe TRBD1 (6 bases). Germline V gene lookup returns CDR1 ENHRY and CDR2 SYGVKD. The CDR3 length is 17 residues. Trimming shortened V by 3 bases and J by 4 bases, and 18 bases separated the two germline ends. CDR3 DNA sequence: TGTGCCATCAGTGACCCCTCTATCGGGACACGCACCGGGGAGCTGTTTTTT. It is translated as CAISDPSIGTRTGELFF.

The chain combines TRBV18 with TRBJ2-5; 11 nucleotides line up with TRBD2. Losses at the gene ends were 1 base for V and 6 bases for J; bases not matched to a gene: 7. There are 16 residues in the CDR3. Germline loops: CDR1 KGHSH, CDR2 LQKENI. CDR3: CASSPRGTSGIQTQYF. Written as DNA, the CDR3 is TGTGCCAGCTCACCACGAGGGACTAGCGGTATTCAGACCCAGTACTTC.

The chain carries TRBV5-1 and TRBJ1-1; 9 bases agree with TRBD1. The V and J ends lost 4 bases and 10 bases, in that order; junction bases with no gene match: 11. CDR1 and CDR2 (germline): SGHRS, YFSETQ. This CDR3 is 14 amino acids long. CDR3 loop: CASSEDHRGLPAFF. Written as DNA, the CDR3 is TGCGCCAGCAGCGAGGACCACAGGGGGCTACCAGCTTTCTTT.

In this sample, this clone is medium-sized. The V gene is TRBV2, the J gene TRBJ1-2; 10 nucleotides match TRBD1. The V and J ends lost 8 bases and 8 bases, in that order; junction bases with no gene match: 8. Germline V gene sequence: CDR1 SNHLY, CDR2 FYNNEI. The CDR3 has 13 amino acids. CDR3 DNA sequence: TGTGCCAGCGGGGGGACAGGGGTGTTCGGCTACACCTTC. It codes for CASGGTGVFGYTF.

V and J are TRBV6-2 or TRBV6-3 and TRBJ1-4; D perhaps matches TRBD1 (6 bases). CDR3 length equals 15 residues. V lost 5 bases to trimming and J lost 8 bases, with 18 bases between them. The V gene's germline CDR1 is MNHEY and CDR2 SVGEGT. The CDR3 here is CASSIPQGQGEKLFF. CDR3 nucleotide sequence: TGTGCCAGCAGTATCCCACAGGGACAAGGAGAAAAACTGTTTTTT.

J is TRBJ2-3 and V is TRBV23-1, with 7 bases lining up with TRBD1. TRBV23-1 is an ORF, with its function uncertain. The V and J ends lost 3 bases and 3 bases, in that order; junction bases with no gene match: 12. CDR3 length equals 17 residues. CDR3 nucleotides: TGCGCCAGCAGTCACCAAAAACAGGGGTTTTGGACAGATACGCAGTATTTT. This codes for CASSHQKQGFWTDTQYF.

This clone occurred a few times. The gene calls are TRBV2 and TRBJ1-1, with 7 bases matching TRBD1. V lost 11 bases, J lost 8 bases, and 11 bases stayed unmatched. The CDR3 is made up of 12 amino acids. Germline V gives CDR1 SNHLY, CDR2 FYNNEI. Here the CDR3 reads CASQTTGTEAFF. CDR3 coding DNA: TGTGCCTCCCAAACGACAGGGACCGAAGCTTTCTTT.

The genes are TRBV2 and TRBJ2-1, with TRBD2 as a possible D gene (7 bases). Trimming pared 9 bases from V and 5 bases from J, leaving 23 bases between. The CDR3 has 16 residues. The V gene's germline CDR1 is SNHLY and CDR2 FYNNEI. DNA of the CDR3: TGTGCCAGTGAAAGGGGGAGTGTAGCGGGTGACAATGAGCAGTTCTTC. Translation: CASERGSVAGDNEQFF. The entire variable domain, with the rest obtained from reference TRBV2 and TRBJ2-1, is as follows: EPEVTQTPSHQVTQMGQEVILRCVPISNHLYFYWYRQILGQKVEFLVSFYNNEISEKSEIFDDQFSVERPDGSNFTLKIRSTKLEDSAMYFCASERGSVAGDNEQFFGPGTRLTVL.

This clone was counted a single time. This rearrangement joins TRBV28 to TRBJ1-1, with no clear D. The ends were cut back, 5 bases at V and 0 bases at J, with 7 bases in the middle. The CDR3 extends over 13 amino acids. Germline CDR1 MDHEN, CDR2 SYDVKM. CDR3 residues: CASSRTVNTEAFF. The CDR3 DNA follows: TGTGCCAGCAGTCGGACGGTGAACACTGAAGCTTTCTTT.

The rearrangement joins TRBV7-9 to TRBJ2-6; tentatively, D is TRBD2 (5 bases). Trimming removed 5 bases at V and 5 bases at J, with 16 bases between. Germline values: CDR1 SEHNR, CDR2 FQNEAQ (reference sequence). The CDR3 extends over 16 amino acids. The CDR3 nucleotides are TGTGCCAGCAGCCAGATCCCCCCCGGGAGGGCCAACGTCCTGACTTTC. It encodes CASSQIPPGRANVLTF.

V and J are TRBV7-2 and TRBJ1-6; D gene unclear. V lost 5 bases, J lost 14 bases, and 22 bases lay in between. There are 15 residues in the CDR3. Germline values: CDR1 SGHTA, CDR2 FQGNSA. The CDR3 nucleotides are TGTGCCAGCAGCACGACGCCGGGCCGGGGATTGGCCCTCCACTTT. The encoded protein is CASSTTPGRGLALHF.

The chain carries TRBV28 and TRBJ2-7; a weak D match, TRBD1 (6 bases). The CDR3 has 13 residues. Germline loops: CDR1 MDHEN, CDR2 SYDVKM. Trimming shortened V by 3 bases and J by 4 bases, and 10 bases separated the two germline ends. The CDR3 protein is CASSFYRAYEQYF. As DNA, the CDR3 is TGTGCCAGCAGTTTTTACAGGGCTTACGAGCAGTACTTC. Full variable domain (remainder filled in from reference TRBV28 and TRBJ2-7): DVKVTQSSRYLVKRTGEKVFLECVQDMDHENMFWYRQDPGLGLRLIYFSYDVKMKEKGDIPEGYSVSREKKERFSLILESASTNQTSMYLCASSFYRAYEQYFGPGTRLTVT.